This T cell receptor (beta chain) emerged from a study of T-cell memory formation after mild COVID-19 (dated by TCRdb to the early 2020s). For the study in its entirety: TCR sequence clusters from the two donors were largely donor specific. In two donors, T-cell clones that expanded and contracted after mild COVID-19 were tracked by sequencing TCRalpha and TCRbeta repertoires over time. Two young, previously healthy adult volunteers, one female and one male, were included in the cohort.

Ficoll-Paque density gradient centrifugation was the method used to isolate PBMCs. This clonotype was seen a few times. Its cognate antigen has yet to be identified. Qualities for individual bases were not recorded, and no much larger clone is one base off. Here is what the overall study found, with its caveats: Contracting CD4+ clones were located mainly in the CM and EM memory subsets, whereas CD8+ clones were found to be enriched in EMRA. Clones contracting from day 15 to 85 had balanced CD4/CD8 phenotypes, while a second wave expanding from day 15 to 37 was biased towards CD4+. The study included only a couple of mild cases, and larger cohorts that include severe cases with pre-infection samples were judged to be necessary. Some responding clones were detected in pre-infection memory, which suggested that pre-existing cross-reactive memory T cells had joined the SARS-CoV-2 response. SARS-CoV-2 specificity was not confirmed for the second-wave clones peaking on day 37.

V ends up 7 bases short and J 2 bases short, with an unmatched junction base count of 19. From the germline V gene, CDR1 is SGHVS and CDR2 is FNYEAQ. From the cysteine through the phenylalanine, the CDR3 covers 18 amino acids. Only the CDR3 portion is preserved as DNA: 54 bases, with reading frame beginning at the first base. The listed sequencing device is Illumina NovaSeq 6000. Using 5'RACE with constant-segment primers, TCRalpha and TCRbeta cDNA libraries were constructed, with sample barcodes and unique molecular identifiers added in the process. RNA was extracted from every sample with Trizol reagent. Amplification of the libraries took two PCR steps, and the second step added a second sample barcode plus Illumina TruSeq adapters. Sequencing of libraries was performed on an Illumina NovaSeq with 2 x 150 bp paired-end reads. For the original study's pipeline: Demultiplexing of reads and collapsing into UMI-guided consensus sequences were performed with migec v1.2.7. Using mixcr v2.1.11, UMI consensuses were aligned to TRA and TRB V and J templates and then assembled into clonotypes. Expanded or contracted clonotypes were those called significant by both edgeR and NoisET, with noise models trained on biological replicates. For edgeR calls, the cutoffs were a false discovery rate-adjusted p below 0.01 and a log2 fold-change threshold of 1. As an exploratory analysis of dynamics, max-normalized trajectories of the 1000 most abundant clonotypes were examined with PCA combined with hierarchical clustering. Separately sequenced CD4+ and CD8+ repertoires were used to assign the CD4 or CD8 phenotype of responding clones. TCRdb cleaned the public reads at Q25 with fastp, built clones with MiXCR and kept in-frame beta chains. Each entry merges the rows of one CDR3 protein and shows their most common DNA and genes. The V and J calls were determined by TCRdb, not by the authors. This sample has 400,000 or so distinct CDR3 sequences in its table, and under 25% of those were observed once. The top ten clonotypes cover under 15% of the sample.

Recombination linked TRBV7-6 to TRBJ2-5; 7 nucleotides in the junction match TRBD1. The receptor's source is an adult woman who had mild COVID-19 (a few samples of this study predate the infection). The sample titles of this study are shuffled in the database, so cell type and time point are left out; the donor was told from shared clones. Sequencing was performed on PBMCs or a T cell subset sorted from them (not recorded which). The sequence in DNA is TGTGCCAGCACCCACGATTGGGGACAGACCTCTTCTCAAGAGACCCAGTACTTC. Translated, this gives CASTHDWGQTSSQETQYF.